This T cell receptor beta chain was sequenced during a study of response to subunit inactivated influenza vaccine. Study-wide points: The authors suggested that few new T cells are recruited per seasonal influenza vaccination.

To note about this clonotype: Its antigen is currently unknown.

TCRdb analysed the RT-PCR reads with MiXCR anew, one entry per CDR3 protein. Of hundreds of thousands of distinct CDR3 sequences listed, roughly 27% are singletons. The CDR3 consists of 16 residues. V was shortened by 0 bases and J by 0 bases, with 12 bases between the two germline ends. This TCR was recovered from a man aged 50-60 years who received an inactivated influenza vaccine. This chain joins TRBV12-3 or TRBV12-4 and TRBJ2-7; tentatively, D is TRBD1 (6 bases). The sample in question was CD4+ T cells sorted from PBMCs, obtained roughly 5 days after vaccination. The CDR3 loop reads CASSLAWGQSSYEQYF. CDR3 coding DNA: TGTGCCAGCAGTTTAGCATGGGGGCAGAGCTCCTACGAGCAGTACTTC.